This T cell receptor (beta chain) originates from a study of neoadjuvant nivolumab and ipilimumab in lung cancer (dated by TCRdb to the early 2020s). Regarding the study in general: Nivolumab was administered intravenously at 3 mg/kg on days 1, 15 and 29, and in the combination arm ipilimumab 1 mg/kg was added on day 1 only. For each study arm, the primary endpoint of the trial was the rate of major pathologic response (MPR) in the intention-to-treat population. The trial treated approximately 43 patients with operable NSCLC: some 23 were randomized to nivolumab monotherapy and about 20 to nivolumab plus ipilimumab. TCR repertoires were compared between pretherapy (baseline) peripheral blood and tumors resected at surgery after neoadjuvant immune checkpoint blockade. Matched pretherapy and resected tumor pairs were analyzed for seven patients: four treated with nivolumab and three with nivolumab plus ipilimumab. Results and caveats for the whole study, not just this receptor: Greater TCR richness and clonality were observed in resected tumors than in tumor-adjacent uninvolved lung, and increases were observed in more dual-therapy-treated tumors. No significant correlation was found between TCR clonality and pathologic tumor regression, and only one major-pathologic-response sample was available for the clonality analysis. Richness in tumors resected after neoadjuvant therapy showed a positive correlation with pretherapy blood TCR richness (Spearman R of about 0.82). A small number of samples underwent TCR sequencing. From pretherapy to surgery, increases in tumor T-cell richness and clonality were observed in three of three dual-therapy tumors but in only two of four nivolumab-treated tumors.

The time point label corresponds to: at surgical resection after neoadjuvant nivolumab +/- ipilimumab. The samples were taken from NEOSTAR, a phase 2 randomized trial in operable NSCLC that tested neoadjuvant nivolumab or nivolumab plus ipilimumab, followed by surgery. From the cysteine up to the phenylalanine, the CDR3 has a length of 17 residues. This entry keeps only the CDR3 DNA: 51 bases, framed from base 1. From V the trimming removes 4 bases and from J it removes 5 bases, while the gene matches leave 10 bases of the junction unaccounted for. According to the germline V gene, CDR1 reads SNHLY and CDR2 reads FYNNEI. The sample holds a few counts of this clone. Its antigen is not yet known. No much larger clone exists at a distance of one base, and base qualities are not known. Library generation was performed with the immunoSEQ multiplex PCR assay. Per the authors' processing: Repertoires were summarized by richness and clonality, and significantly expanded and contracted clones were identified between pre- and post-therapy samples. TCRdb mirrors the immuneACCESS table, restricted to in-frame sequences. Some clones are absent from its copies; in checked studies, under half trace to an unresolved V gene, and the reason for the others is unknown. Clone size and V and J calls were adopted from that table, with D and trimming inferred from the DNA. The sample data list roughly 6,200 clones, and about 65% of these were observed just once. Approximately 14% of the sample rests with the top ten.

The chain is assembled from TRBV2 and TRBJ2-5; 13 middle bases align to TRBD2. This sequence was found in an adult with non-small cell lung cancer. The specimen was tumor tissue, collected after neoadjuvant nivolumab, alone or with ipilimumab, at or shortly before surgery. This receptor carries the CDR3 CASSGGLAGEVLETQYF. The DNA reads TGTGCCAGCAGTGGCGGACTAGCGGGAGAGGTTTTGGAGACCCAGTACTTC.